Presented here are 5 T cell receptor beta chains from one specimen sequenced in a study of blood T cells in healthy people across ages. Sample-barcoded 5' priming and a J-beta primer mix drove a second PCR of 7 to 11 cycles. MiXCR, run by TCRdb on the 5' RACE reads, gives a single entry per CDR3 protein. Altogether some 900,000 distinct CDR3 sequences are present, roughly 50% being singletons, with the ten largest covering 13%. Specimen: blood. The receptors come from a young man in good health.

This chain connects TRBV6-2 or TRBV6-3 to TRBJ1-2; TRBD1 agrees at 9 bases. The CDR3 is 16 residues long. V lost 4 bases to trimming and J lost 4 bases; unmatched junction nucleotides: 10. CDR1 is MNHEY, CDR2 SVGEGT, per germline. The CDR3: CASSSLQQGASYGYTF. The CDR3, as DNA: TGTGCCAGCAGTTCCCTCCAACAGGGGGCTAGCTATGGCTACACCTTC.

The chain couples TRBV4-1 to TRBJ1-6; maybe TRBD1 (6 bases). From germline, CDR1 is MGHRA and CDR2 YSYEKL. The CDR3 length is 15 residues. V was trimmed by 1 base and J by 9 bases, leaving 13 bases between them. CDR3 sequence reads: CASSQVMGAGSPLHF. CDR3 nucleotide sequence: TGCGCCAGCAGCCAAGTGATGGGGGCGGGTTCACCCCTCCACTTT.

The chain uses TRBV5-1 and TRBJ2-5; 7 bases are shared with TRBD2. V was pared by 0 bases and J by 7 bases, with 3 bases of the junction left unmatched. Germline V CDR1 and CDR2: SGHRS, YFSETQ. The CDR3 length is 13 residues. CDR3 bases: TGCGCCAGCAGCTTGGATTCGGGAGGGACCCAGTACTTC. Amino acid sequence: CASSLDSGGTQYF. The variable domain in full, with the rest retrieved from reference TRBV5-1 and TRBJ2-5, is KAGVTQTPRYLIKTRGQQVTLSCSPISGHRSVSWYQQTPGQGLQFLFEYFSETQRNKGNFPGRFSGRQFSNSRSEMNVSTLELGDSALYLCASSLDSGGTQYFGPGTRLLVL.

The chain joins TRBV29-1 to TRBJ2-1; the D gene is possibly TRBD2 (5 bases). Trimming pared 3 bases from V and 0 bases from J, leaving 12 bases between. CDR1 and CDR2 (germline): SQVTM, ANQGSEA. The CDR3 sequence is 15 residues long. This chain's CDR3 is CSVEVRGSSYNEQFF. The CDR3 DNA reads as TGCAGCGTTGAGGTTAGAGGGAGCTCCTACAATGAGCAGTTCTTC.

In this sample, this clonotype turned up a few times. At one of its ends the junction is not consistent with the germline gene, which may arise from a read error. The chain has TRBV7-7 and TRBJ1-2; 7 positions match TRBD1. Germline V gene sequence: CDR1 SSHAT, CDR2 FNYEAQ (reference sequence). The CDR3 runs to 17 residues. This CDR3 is CASSLEGTVDFNYGYTF. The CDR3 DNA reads TGTGCTAGCAGCTTAGAAGGGACAGTCGACTTTAACTATGGCTACACCTTC.